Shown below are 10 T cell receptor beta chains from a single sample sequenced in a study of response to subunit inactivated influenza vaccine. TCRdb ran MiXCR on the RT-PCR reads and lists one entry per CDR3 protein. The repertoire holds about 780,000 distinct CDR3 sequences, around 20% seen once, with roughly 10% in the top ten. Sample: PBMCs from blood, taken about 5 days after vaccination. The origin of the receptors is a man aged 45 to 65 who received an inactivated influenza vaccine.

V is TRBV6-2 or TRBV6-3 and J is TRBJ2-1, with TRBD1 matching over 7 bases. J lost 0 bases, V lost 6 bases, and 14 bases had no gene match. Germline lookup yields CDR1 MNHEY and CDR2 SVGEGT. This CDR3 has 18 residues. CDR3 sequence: CASRADRVMTSSYNEQFF. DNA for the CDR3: TGTGCCAGCAGGGCTGACAGGGTGATGACCAGCTCCTACAATGAGCAGTTCTTC.

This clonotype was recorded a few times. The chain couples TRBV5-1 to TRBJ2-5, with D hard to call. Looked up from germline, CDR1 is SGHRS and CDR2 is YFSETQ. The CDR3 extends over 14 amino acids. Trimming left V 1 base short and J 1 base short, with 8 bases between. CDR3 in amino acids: CASSLKTGQETQYF. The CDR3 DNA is TGCGCCAGCAGCTTGAAAACGGGCCAAGAGACCCAGTACTTC.

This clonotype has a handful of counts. As DNA, the CDR3 is TGCAGTGCTAGAGGACAGAGGAGCTCCTATAATTCACCCCTCCACTTT. Protein sequence: CSARGQRSSYNSPLHF. The rearrangement joins TRBV20-1 to TRBJ1-6; possible D gene TRBD1, 5 bases. The CDR3 runs 16 residues. Germline V gene lookup returns CDR1 DFQATT and CDR2 SNEGSKA (reference sequence). V shed 1 base and J shed 0 bases, with 10 bases lying between them.

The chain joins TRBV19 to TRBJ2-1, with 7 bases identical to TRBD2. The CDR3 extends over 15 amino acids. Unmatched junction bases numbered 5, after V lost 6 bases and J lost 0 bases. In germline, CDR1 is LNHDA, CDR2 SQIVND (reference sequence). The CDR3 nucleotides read TGTGCCAGTAGATCCGGGACTACCTCCTACAATGAGCAGTTCTTC. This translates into CASRSGTTSYNEQFF.

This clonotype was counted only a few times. For the CDR3, the DNA is TGTGCCACCAGTGATTTGGGTTCTCATGGCTACACCTTC. Its translation: CATSDLGSHGYTF. This chain joins TRBV24-1 and TRBJ1-2; D not certain. Per the germline V gene, CDR1 is KGHDR and CDR2 is SFDVKD. The V gene lost 0 bases and the J gene lost 6 bases, with 7 bases spanning the gap. This CDR3 is 13 amino acids long.

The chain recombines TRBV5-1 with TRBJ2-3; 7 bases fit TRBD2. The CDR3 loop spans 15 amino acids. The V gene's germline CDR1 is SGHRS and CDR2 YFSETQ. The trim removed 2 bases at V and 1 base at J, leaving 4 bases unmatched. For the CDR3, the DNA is TGCGCCAGCAGCTTCGGGACTAAGGGCACAGATACGCAGTATTTT. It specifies CASSFGTKGTDTQYF.

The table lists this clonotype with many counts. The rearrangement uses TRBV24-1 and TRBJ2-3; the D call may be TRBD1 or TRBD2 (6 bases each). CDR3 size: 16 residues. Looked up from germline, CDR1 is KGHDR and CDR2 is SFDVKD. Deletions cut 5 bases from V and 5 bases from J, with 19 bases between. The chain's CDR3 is CATSGTLGGTLDTQYF. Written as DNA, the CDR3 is TGTGCCACCAGTGGGACCCTAGGGGGGACCCTAGATACGCAGTATTTT.

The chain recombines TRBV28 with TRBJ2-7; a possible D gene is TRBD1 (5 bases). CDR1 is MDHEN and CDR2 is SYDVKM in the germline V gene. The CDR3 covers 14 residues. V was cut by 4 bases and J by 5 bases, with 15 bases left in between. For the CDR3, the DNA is TGTGCCAGCAGTTACAGGTTGGTGACCCACGAGCAGTACTTC. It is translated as CASSYRLVTHEQYF.

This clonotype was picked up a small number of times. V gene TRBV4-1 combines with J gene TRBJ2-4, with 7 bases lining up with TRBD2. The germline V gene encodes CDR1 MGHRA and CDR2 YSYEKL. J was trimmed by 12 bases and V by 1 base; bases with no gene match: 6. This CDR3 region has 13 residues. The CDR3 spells CASSQAGGSPQYF. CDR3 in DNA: TGCGCCAGCAGCCAAGCTGGCGGGAGTCCTCAGTACTTC.

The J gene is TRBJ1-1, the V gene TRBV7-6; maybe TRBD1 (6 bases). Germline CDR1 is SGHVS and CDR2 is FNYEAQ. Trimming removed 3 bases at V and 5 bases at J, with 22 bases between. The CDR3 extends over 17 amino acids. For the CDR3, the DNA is TGTGCCAGCAGCTTTAGGGACATTCCAAACTCGAGGACTGAAGCTTTCTTT. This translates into CASSFRDIPNSRTEAFF.